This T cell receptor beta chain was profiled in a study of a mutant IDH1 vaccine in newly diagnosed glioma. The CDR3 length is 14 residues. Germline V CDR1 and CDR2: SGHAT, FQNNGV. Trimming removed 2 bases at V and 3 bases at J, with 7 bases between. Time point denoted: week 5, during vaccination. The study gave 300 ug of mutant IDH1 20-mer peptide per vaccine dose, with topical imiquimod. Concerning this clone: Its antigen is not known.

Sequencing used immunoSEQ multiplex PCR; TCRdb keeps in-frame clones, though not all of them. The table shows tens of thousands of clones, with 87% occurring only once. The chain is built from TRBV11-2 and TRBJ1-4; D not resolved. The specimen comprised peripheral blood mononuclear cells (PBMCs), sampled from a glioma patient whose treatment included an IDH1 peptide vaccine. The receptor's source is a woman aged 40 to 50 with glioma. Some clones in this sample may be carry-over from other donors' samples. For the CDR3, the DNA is TGTGCCAGCAGCTTACAGTCTGCTAATGAAAAACTGTTTTTT. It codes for CASSLQSANEKLFF.